The 3 T cell receptor beta chains listed next were all sequenced from one sample in a study of cytomegalovirus exposure and HLA in healthy donors. In the PCR, 60 Vbeta and 13 Jbeta primers were used. Generated by immunoSEQ multiplex PCR, the TCRdb table keeps only in-frame clones and is missing some. The sample records more than 150,000 clones, more than 65% being singletons. The sequencing sample was made of PBMCs. The receptors shown here come from a man between 45 and 60 years old in good health and CMV-seronegative.

This chain joins TRBV5-4 and TRBJ2-2; D perhaps matches TRBD1 (6 bases). This CDR3 region has 17 residues. The germline V and J ends were trimmed by 0 bases and 4 bases, with 16 bases remaining between them. Germline lookup yields CDR1 SGHNT and CDR2 YYREEE (reference sequence). The CDR3 spells CASSLVKGVVFTGELFF. The CDR3 region has the DNA TGTGCCAGCAGCTTGGTGAAGGGGGTAGTTTTCACCGGGGAGCTGTTTTTT. Based on the CDR3 plus reference TRBV5-4 and TRBJ2-2, the full variable domain is ETGVTQSPTHLIKTRGQQVTLRCSSQSGHNTVSWYQQALGQGPQFIFQYYREEENGRGNFPPRFSGLQFPNYSSELNVNALELDDSALYLCASSLVKGVVFTGELFFGEGSRLTVL.

The chain has TRBV5-3 and TRBJ1-5; TRBD1 matches at 8 bases. TRBV5-3 is known as an ORF, though its function is uncertain. This CDR3 region has 16 residues. J lost 0 bases, V lost 2 bases, and 4 bases had no gene match. The CDR3 here is CARSFGTGNSNQPQHF. The CDR3, as DNA: TGTGCCAGAAGCTTCGGGACAGGAAATAGCAATCAGCCCCAGCATTTT.

The chain links TRBV5-1 to TRBJ2-6; D is perhaps TRBD1 (6 bases). Trimming cost V 4 bases and J 2 bases, with 13 bases left between them. Germline V lookup: CDR1 SGHRS, CDR2 YFSETQ. The CDR3 is 16 residues long. The CDR3 region has the DNA TGCGCCAGCAGCCCGAATGCAGGGGCTGGGGCCAACGTCCTGACTTTC. Translated, it gives CASSPNAGAGANVLTF.